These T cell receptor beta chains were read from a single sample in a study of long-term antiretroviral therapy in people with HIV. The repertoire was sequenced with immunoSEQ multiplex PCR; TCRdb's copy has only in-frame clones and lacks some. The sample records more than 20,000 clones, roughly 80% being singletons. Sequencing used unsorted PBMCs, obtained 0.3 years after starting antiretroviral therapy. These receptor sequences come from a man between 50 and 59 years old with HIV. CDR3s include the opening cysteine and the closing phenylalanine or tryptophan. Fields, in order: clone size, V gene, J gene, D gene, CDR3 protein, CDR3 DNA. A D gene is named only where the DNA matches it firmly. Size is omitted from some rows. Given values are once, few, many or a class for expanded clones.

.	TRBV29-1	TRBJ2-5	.	CSVEAGIQETQYF	TGCAGCGTTGAGGCGGGGATTCAAGAGACCCAGTACTTC
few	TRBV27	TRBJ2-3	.	CASSLFTAWGTDTQYF	TGTGCCAGCAGTTTATTTACAGCTTGGGGCACAGATACGCAGTATTTT
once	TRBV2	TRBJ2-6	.	CASNPHSSGANVLTF	TGTGCCAGCAACCCGCACAGCTCTGGGGCCAACGTCCTGACTTTC
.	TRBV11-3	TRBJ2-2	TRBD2	CASSPRGLAGNTGELFF	TGTGCCAGCAGCCCTAGAGGGCTAGCGGGGAACACCGGGGAGCTGTTTTTT
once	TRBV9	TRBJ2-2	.	CASSVGREGTGELFF	TGTGCCAGCAGCGTAGGCAGGGAAGGCACCGGGGAGCTGTTTTTT
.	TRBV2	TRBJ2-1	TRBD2	CASSGTSENYNEQFF	TGTGCCAGCAGCGGGACTAGCGAGAACTACAATGAGCAGTTCTTC
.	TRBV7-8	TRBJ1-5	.	CASSLVTVSQPQHF	TGTGCCAGCAGCTTAGTTACGGTTTCCCAGCCCCAGCATTTT
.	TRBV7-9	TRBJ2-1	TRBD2	CASSSGGENEQFF	TGTGCCAGCAGCTCGGGGGGGGAGAATGAGCAGTTCTTC
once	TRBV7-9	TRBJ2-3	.	CASSFSVWHTDTQYF	TGTGCCAGCAGCTTTTCAGTGTGGCACACAGATACGCAGTATTTT
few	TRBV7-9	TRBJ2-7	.	CASSKGPTEQYF	TGTGCCAGCAGCAAGGGACCAACCGAGCAGTACTTC
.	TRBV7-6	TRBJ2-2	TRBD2	CASSLAPSGRDNTGELFF	TGTGCCAGCAGCTTAGCGCCCAGCGGGAGGGATAACACCGGGGAGCTGTTTTTT
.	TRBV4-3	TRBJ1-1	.	CASSQESQGSTEAFF	TGCGCCAGCAGCCAAGAGTCCCAGGGAAGCACTGAAGCTTTCTTT
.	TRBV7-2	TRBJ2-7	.	CASSLVSAGYEQYF	TGTGCCAGCAGCTTAGTGTCGGCAGGGTATGAACAGTACTTC
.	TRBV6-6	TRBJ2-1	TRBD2	CASSLRAGGPAFEQFF	TGTGCCAGCAGCTTGAGAGCGGGAGGGCCGGCTTTTGAGCAGTTCTTC
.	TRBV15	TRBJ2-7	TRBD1	CATSRGQGAHEQYF	TGTGCCACCAGCAGAGGACAGGGGGCCCACGAGCAGTACTTC
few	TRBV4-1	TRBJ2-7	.	CASSQDYPRGSYEQYF	TGCGCCAGCAGCCAAGATTACCCCAGAGGATCCTACGAGCAGTACTTC
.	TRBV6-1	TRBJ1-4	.	CASRPTGAYEKLFF	TGTGCCAGCAGGCCTACAGGAGCATACGAAAAACTGTTTTTT
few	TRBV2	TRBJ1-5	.	CASSEVEGNQPQHF	TGTGCCAGCAGTGAAGTTGAAGGGAATCAGCCCCAGCATTTT
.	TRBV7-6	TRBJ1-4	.	CASSLTGIAANEKLFF	TGTGCCAGCAGCTTAACAGGGATTGCAGCTAATGAAAAACTGTTTTTT
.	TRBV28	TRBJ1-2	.	CASSLNYGYTF	TGTGCCAGCAGTTTAAACTATGGCTACACCTTC